The entry below gives a single T cell receptor (beta chain) sequence along with its context. This clonotype was seen ten or more times. There is no known antigen for this receptor. No base quality values were provided; no much bigger clone lies one nucleotide off. These data originate in a study of T-cell reconstitution after alpha-beta-depleted transplantation in children (dated by TCRdb to the mid-2010s). With respect to the entire study: T-cell immune reconstitution after TCRalphabeta/CD19-depleted allogeneic hematopoietic cell transplantation in children was quantitatively tracked in the study by means of TCR repertoire profiling.

Deletion took 3 bases off V and 4 bases off J, with a span of 8 bases between the germline ends. The CDR3 goes from the cysteine to the phenylalanine over 12 residues. Kept here is only the CDR3 DNA, which spans 36 bases and is read in frame from base 1. Based on the germline V gene (reference sequence), the CDR1 and CDR2 sequences are DFQATT and SNEGSKA. Library construction relied on PCR. Sequenced on an Illumina HiSeq 2500. Molecular barcoding was employed in the preparation of TCR libraries, with unique molecular identifiers being used to normalize TCRbeta repertoire quantification. The public reads were quality trimmed at Q25 with fastp and then assembled into clones with MiXCR by TCRdb, keeping productive beta chains. CDR3 protein sequences are deduplicated, and each keeps its most common genes and DNA. Present in this sample are about 240,000 distinct CDR3 sequences, 12% of which were seen just once. Together, the top ten hold approximately 2.9% of the sample.

The sample here was PBMCs from the stem cell graft donor, taken from the stem cell graft. Recombination connected TRBV20-1 to TRBJ2-3; the D gene is perhaps TRBD2, on 5 matching bases. The clonotype was recovered from a human donor who donated a stem cell graft to a child with acute lymphoblastic leukemia. The CDR3 has the sequence CSASVRADTQYF. The DNA sequence is as follows: TGCAGTGCTAGCGTGAGGGCAGATACGCAGTATTTT.